This T cell receptor (beta chain) was observed in a study of T cells in Graves' hyperthyroidism and ophthalmopathy. Study as a whole: At initial diagnosis, before any treatment had begun, peripheral blood was obtained.

The CDR3 is 18 amino acids. Germline V lookup: CDR1 DFQATT, CDR2 SNEGSKA (reference sequence). V dropped 6 bases and J dropped 2 bases, with 23 bases sitting between them. Findings and caveats of the study: Patients with ophthalmopathy were separated from those with stable hyperthyroidism by a 13 V-J model.

This clonotype was seen repeatedly, ten times or more. What it binds is unknown. Using RNA transcripts as the source, TCR beta CDR3 regions were amplified. When the TCR CDR3 underwent first-round RT-PCR, the HTBI primer set was used. TCRdb processed the multiplex PCR reads anew with MiXCR; each CDR3 protein has one entry. The table includes approximately 400,000 distinct CDR3 sequences, approximately 14% detected once. This receptor was identified in a woman aged 18-30 years with Graves' hyperthyroidism. Sequencing input: blood. V and J are TRBV20-1 and TRBJ2-6; D might be TRBD1 (5 bases). The CDR3 region has the DNA TGCAGTGCCAGTATGAGGACACCCGCTGAAGCTGGGGCCAACGTCCTGACTTTC. It translates to CSASMRTPAEAGANVLTF.